These 8 T cell receptor beta chains were all obtained from the same sample, sequenced in a study of coeliac disease. Profiling relied on immunoSEQ multiplex PCR, and the TCRdb table lists in-frame clones only, not all of them. Among 4,000 to 5,000 clones listed, about 70% were seen once. The sequenced sample was lymphocytes from the gut lamina propria. The receptors derive from a man aged 18 to 29 with celiac disease on a gluten-free diet.

The J gene is TRBJ1-2, the V gene TRBV7-2; D is perhaps TRBD1 (5 bases). V was pared by 6 bases and J by 8 bases, with 10 bases between. Germline CDR1 SGHTA, CDR2 FQGNSA. The CDR3 runs 11 residues. CDR3: CASSPGNGYTF. The DNA of the CDR3 is TGTGCCAGCAGTCCAGGGAACGGCTACACCTTC.

V and J are TRBV28 and TRBJ1-3; D gene unclear. The V gene lost 4 bases and the J gene lost 3 bases, with 10 bases spanning the gap. The V gene's germline CDR1 is MDHEN and CDR2 SYDVKM. The CDR3 is 14 amino acids. Written as DNA, the CDR3 is TGTGCCAGCAGTTCTCCGGGTTTTGGAAACACCATATATTTT. As protein: CASSSPGFGNTIYF.

The chain uses TRBV28 and TRBJ1-4; D may be TRBD1 (6 bases). Germline loops: CDR1 MDHEN, CDR2 SYDVKM. The CDR3 contains 14 residues. The germline V and J ends were trimmed by 4 bases and 5 bases, with 11 bases remaining between them. CDR3 residues: CASSSRTDNEKLFF. DNA for the CDR3: TGTGCCAGCAGTTCTAGGACAGACAATGAAAAACTGTTTTTT.

This clone was detected only a few times. The genes are TRBV27 and TRBJ1-1; D is unclear. Trimming removed 0 bases at V and 1 base at J, with 12 bases between. Germline lookup yields CDR1 MNHEY and CDR2 SMNVEV (reference sequence). The CDR3 extends over 16 amino acids. DNA of the CDR3: TGTGCCAGCAGTTTATCTTGGCAGCGTCAGAACACTGAAGCTTTCTTT. This codes for CASSLSWQRQNTEAFF.

This clone is classed as large. V and J are TRBV5-4 and TRBJ2-7; a weak D match, TRBD2 (6 bases). The germline V gene encodes CDR1 SGHNT and CDR2 YYREEE (reference sequence). V dropped 4 bases and J dropped 0 bases, with 17 bases sitting between them. The CDR3 contains 16 residues. The CDR3 DNA is TGTGCCAGCAGCCCGGGCGGGGCAGTCCTCTCCTACGAGCAGTACTTC. It is translated as CASSPGGAVLSYEQYF.

Only a few counts were recorded for this clone. The V and J genes are TRBV4-2 and TRBJ2-4; the match to TRBD2 covers 8 bases. The trim removed 3 bases at V and 4 bases at J, leaving 11 bases unmatched. The CDR3 sequence is 17 residues long. The V gene's germline CDR1 is LGHNA and CDR2 YNFKEQ. CDR3 region: CASSHDGGGGKKNIQYF. As DNA, the CDR3 is TGTGCCAGCAGCCACGACGGAGGCGGGGGGAAAAAAAACATTCAGTACTTC.

The chain has TRBV7-2 and TRBJ1-1; D gene uncertain. Between the trimmed V and J ends, which lost 2 bases and 12 bases, there was a span of 16 bases. CDR1 SGHTA and CDR2 FQGNSA come from the germline V gene. The CDR3 contains 13 residues. The CDR3 nucleotides read TGTGCCAGCAGCTTAAGAGGGCAGATAGTTTCTTTCTTT. This codes for CASSLRGQIVSFF.

This chain joins TRBV30 and TRBJ1-2; possible D gene TRBD1, 5 bases. The germline gives CDR1 GTSNPN, CDR2 SVGIG (reference sequence). Deletions cut 5 bases from V and 4 bases from J, with 17 bases between. This CDR3 region has 14 residues. The DNA of the CDR3 is TGTGCCTGGCAGGGAAGAGTTCAGTCCTATGGCTACACCTTC. This translates into CAWQGRVQSYGYTF.